A selection of T cell receptor beta chains follows, all from one sample in a study of blood T cell repertoires in COVID-19. Here immunoSEQ multiplex PCR was the method, and the copy in TCRdb shows in-frame clones only, minus some. The sample contains a few hundred thousand clones, 70% to 90% of which appear only once. The material sequenced was peripheral blood. The receptors were sampled from a woman aged 80 or over with acute or convalescent COVID-19. CDR3s include the opening cysteine and the closing phenylalanine or tryptophan. The D gene is left open where the match is weak. The listing skips clone size in some rows; elsewhere it reads once, few, many or a size class.

.	.	TRBV28	TRBJ2-2	15	CASSRPGHYTGELFF
.	.	TRBV19	TRBJ1-1	13	CASSTPGLGEAFF
few	TRBD2	TRBV5-1	TRBJ2-3	18	CASSLAGTSGTQGDTQYF
.	.	TRBV6-2/TRBV6-3	TRBJ1-5	15	CASSQSYSDHQPQHF
.	.	TRBV27	TRBJ1-1	14	CASRDRNMNTEAFF
.	.	TRBV10-3	TRBJ2-5	14	CAISDGGGTETQYF
few	TRBD1	TRBV4-3	TRBJ1-3	17	CASSLTGGPGSGNTIYF
.	.	TRBV25-1	TRBJ1-5	14	CASSDRDWYQPQHF
.	.	TRBV14	TRBJ1-3	16	CASSQEIQESGNTIYF
.	TRBD1	TRBV28	TRBJ1-1	15	CASSPPDREDTEAFF
once	TRBD1	TRBV2	TRBJ1-4	13	CASTRTGIEKLFF
.	.	TRBV11-2	TRBJ1-3	17	CASSLFGALELGNTIYF
.	.	TRBV30	TRBJ2-7	12	CAWSVGGYEQYF
.	TRBD1	TRBV7-2	TRBJ1-1	14	CASSPQGADTEAFF
.	.	TRBV19	TRBJ1-4	14	CASSIAAGAEKLFF
.	TRBD1	TRBV7-9	TRBJ2-1	15	CASSFIDRGGNEQFF
few	.	TRBV5-8	TRBJ1-5	17	CASSLGTVSYSNQPQHF
once	TRBD2	TRBV10-3	TRBJ2-1	15	CAIRPRGLAGNEQFF
.	TRBD2	TRBV5-1	TRBJ2-2	17	CASSPRSGRELIGELFF
.	.	TRBV4-3	TRBJ1-2	17	CASSQHSRDILWYGYTF
.	TRBD1	TRBV2	TRBJ2-7	12	CASSWDRYEQYF
many	.	TRBV29-1	TRBJ1-6	13	CSVEGPPDSPLHF
.	TRBD1	TRBV19	TRBJ1-6	14	CASSSGQGNSPLHF
once	TRBD2	TRBV19	TRBJ2-1	15	CASSIAAGGHNEQFF
.	.	TRBV4-2	TRBJ1-6	15	CASTTEGNYNSPLHF
few	.	TRBV27	TRBJ2-2	14	CASSPDYYTGELFF
few	TRBD1	TRBV19	TRBJ1-5	14	CASRGTGGNQPQHF
.	.	TRBV5-6	TRBJ1-1	15	CASSLGYRLNTEAFF
few	TRBD1	TRBV7-6	TRBJ2-1	15	CASSETGFSYNEQFF
.	.	TRBV4-3	TRBJ2-6	17	CASSRSTGGSGANVLTF
.	TRBD1	TRBV6-5	TRBJ1-3	14	CASSRTGGADTIYF
.	.	TRBV13	TRBJ2-3	18	CASSPPRGIHPSTDTQYF
few	TRBD2	TRBV12-3/TRBV12-4	TRBJ2-1	13	CASSVLAVNEQFF
.	.	TRBV6-2/TRBV6-3	TRBJ1-4	13	CASSRQGGEKLFF
.	.	TRBV4-1	TRBJ1-3	16	CASSRGSSVSGNTIYF
.	.	TRBV7-9	TRBJ2-7	13	CASSPIRQDEQYF
.	.	TRBV18	TRBJ1-1	14	CASSRQTANTEAFF
.	.	TRBV10-3	TRBJ2-3	13	CAITGQSTDTQYF
.	TRBD1	TRBV6-5	TRBJ1-1	12	CASSKTGAEAFF
.	.	TRBV30	TRBJ2-7	12	CAWSVEGYEQYF
.	.	TRBV6-5	TRBJ1-2	13	CASSPLAGIGYTF
.	.	TRBV21-1	TRBJ2-5	19	CASSKKNRSHPAYQETQYF
.	.	TRBV9	TRBJ1-2	12	CASSATGHGYTF
.	.	TRBV11-1	TRBJ2-7	14	CASSPRAGREEQYF
.	.	TRBV3-1/TRBV3-2	TRBJ2-1	12	CAVKRGGNEQFF
.	TRBD1	TRBV4-3	TRBJ2-1	16	CASSHDPGQRTNEQFF
few	TRBD1	TRBV7-8	TRBJ2-3	13	CASGHRGGDTQYF
.	.	TRBV4-1	TRBJ1-1	16	CASSQTVVGVGTEAFF
.	.	TRBV7-3	TRBJ2-3	18	CASSPTTRSPTGTDTQYF